The 25 T cell receptor beta chains below were found in one sample sequenced in a study of cytomegalovirus exposure and HLA in healthy donors. In the PCR, 60 Vbeta and 13 Jbeta primers were used. TCRdb keeps only in-frame clones here, not all; method: immunoSEQ multiplex PCR. This sample yields around 210,000 clones, of which roughly 85% are seen a single time; about 0.25% belongs to the top ten. The sample comprised PBMCs. The receptors were sampled from a girl aged 2-10 years in good health and CMV-seronegative.

This clone was recorded a few times. This chain links TRBV7-9 with TRBJ1-1; 11 nucleotides line up with TRBD1. Germline CDR1 reads SEHNR; CDR2 reads FQNEAQ (reference sequence). J gave up 4 bases and V 8 bases, and 6 bases lay outside the gene matches. This CDR3 region has 14 residues. The CDR3 sequence is CASRWTGGVTEAFF. CDR3 bases: TGTGCCAGCCGGTGGACAGGGGGCGTCACTGAAGCTTTCTTT.

The chain uses TRBV19 and TRBJ2-5; D call uncertain. Per germline, CDR1 LNHDA and CDR2 SQIVND (reference sequence). Deletions cut 3 bases from V and 0 bases from J, with 11 bases between. The CDR3 sequence is 15 residues long. The CDR3 loop is CASSMSGTYQETQYF. In nucleotides, the CDR3 is TGTGCCAGTAGTATGTCAGGCACGTACCAAGAGACCCAGTACTTC. The full variable domain, completed using reference TRBV19 and TRBJ2-5, is DGGITQSPKYLFRKEGQNVTLSCEQNLNHDAMYWYRQDPGQGLRLIYYSQIVNDFQKGDIAEGYSVSREKKESFPLTVTSAQKNPTAFYLCASSMSGTYQETQYFGPGTRLLVL.

The rearrangement links TRBV29-1 to TRBJ2-5; D is possibly TRBD1 (6 bases). Germline assignment: CDR1 SQVTM and CDR2 ANQGSEA. V was clipped by 6 bases and J by 0 bases, with 14 bases between them. The CDR3 covers 14 residues. DNA of the CDR3: TGCAGCGTGATGGACAGACCTTACCAAGAGACCCAGTACTTC. Amino acid sequence: CSVMDRPYQETQYF. The whole variable domain, filled in from reference TRBV29-1 and TRBJ2-5, reads SAVISQKPSRDICQRGTSLTIQCQVDSQVTMMFWYRQQPGQSLTLIATANQGSEATYESGFVIDKFPISRPNLTFSTLTVSNMSPEDSSIYLCSVMDRPYQETQYFGPGTRLLVL.

The chain has TRBV5-6 and TRBJ1-2; 7 positions match TRBD1. The CDR3 length is 13 residues. The V gene's germline CDR1 is SGHDT and CDR2 YYEEEE. The junction had 2 bases not matched to a gene; V was cut back by 0 bases and J by 6 bases. In DNA, the CDR3 is TGTGCCAGCAGCTTGGTAACAGGGGATGGCTACACCTTC. Protein product: CASSLVTGDGYTF. Full variable domain (outside the CDR3, taken from reference TRBV5-6 and TRBJ1-2): DAGVTQSPTHLIKTRGQQVTLRCSPKSGHDTVSWYQQALGQGPQFIFQYYEEEERQRGNFPDRFSGHQFPNYSSELNVNALLLGDSALYLCASSLVTGDGYTFGSGTRLTVV.

The chain couples TRBV7-2 to TRBJ2-3; 10 bases fit TRBD2. The CDR3 is 18 residues long. CDR1 is SGHTA and CDR2 is FQGNSA in the germline V gene. V gave up 5 bases and J gave up 4 bases; unmatched junction bases: 15. The CDR3 sequence is CASSLRGGSGGWSDTQYF. The DNA of the CDR3 is TGTGCCAGCAGCCTACGGGGGGGTAGCGGGGGGTGGTCAGATACGCAGTATTTT.

The rearrangement links TRBV30 to TRBJ1-2; maybe TRBD1 (5 bases). V gave up 1 base and J gave up 2 bases, with 14 bases separating them. In germline, CDR1 is GTSNPN, CDR2 SVGIG (reference sequence). This CDR3 has 15 amino acids. The CDR3 loop is CAWSARRDRNYGYTF. As DNA, the CDR3 is TGTGCCTGGAGTGCCCGGCGGGACCGCAACTATGGCTACACCTTC.

This clone has a single count. This sequence joins TRBV30 and TRBJ2-1, with 7 bases lining up with TRBD2. This CDR3 is built from 11 residues. Germline loops: CDR1 GTSNPN, CDR2 SVGIG (reference sequence). V lost 4 bases and J lost 11; bases outside the gene matches: 5. CDR3 amino acids: CAWKTGLQQFF. Here the CDR3 DNA reads TGTGCCTGGAAGACGGGACTACAGCAGTTCTTC.

Worth noting for this clone: This sample includes further DNA sequences coding for the same CDR3. The chain couples TRBV5-1 to TRBJ2-3; D possibly corresponds to TRBD2 (5 bases). V lost 0 bases, J lost 5 bases, and 10 bases lay in between. This CDR3 spans 14 amino acids. The V gene's germline CDR1 is SGHRS and CDR2 YFSETQ. The chain's CDR3 is CASSLEGRGDTQYF. The CDR3 DNA is TGCGCCAGCAGCTTGGAGGGTCGGGGAGATACGCAGTATTTT.

Of note for this clone: The same CDR3 is also encoded by other DNA sequences in this sample. This chain links TRBV4-2 with TRBJ2-7; D uncertain. The CDR3 is 12 residues long. The germline gives CDR1 LGHNA, CDR2 YNFKEQ. Trimming cost V 0 bases and J 2 bases, with 2 bases left between them. CDR3 bases: TGTGCCAGCAGCCAAGACACCTACGAGCAGTACTTC. The encoded protein is CASSQDTYEQYF.

This chain links TRBV10-2 with TRBJ1-2; TRBD1 agrees at 7 bases. After removal of 6 bases from V and 7 bases from J, the junction contained 11 bases not matched to a gene. From germline, CDR1 is WSHSY and CDR2 SAAADI. The CDR3 covers 14 residues. The CDR3 is CASRKSSGGGGYTF. The DNA of the CDR3 is TGCGCCAGCAGAAAAAGCTCAGGGGGAGGTGGCTACACCTTC.

In its sample, this clone was seen a few times. This chain connects TRBV5-4 to TRBJ1-1; tentative D call: TRBD1 (5 bases). The CDR3 consists of 16 residues. V gave up 4 bases and J gave up 5 bases, with 21 bases separating them. The germline CDR1 and CDR2 sequences are SGHNT and YYREEE (reference sequence). CDR3 sequence (DNA): TGTGCCAGCAGCCATGGGGGGGGAGGGGATGGGACTGAAGCTTTCTTT. This translates into CASSHGGGGDGTEAFF.

This sequence joins TRBV5-8 and TRBJ2-5, with D possibly TRBD2 on 5 matching bases. Between the trimmed V and J ends, which lost 4 bases and 5 bases, there was a span of 21 bases. CDR1 and CDR2 (germline): SGHTS, YDEGEE. This CDR3 spans 16 amino acids. CDR3 nucleotides: TGTGCCAGCAGCCTACGCCTCCTATGGCCGGGGGAGACCCAGTACTTC. It yields the protein CASSLRLLWPGETQYF.

The rearrangement joins TRBV21-1 to TRBJ2-5; the table's D gene call, TRBD1, was not cross checked with the DNA. TRBV21-1 is noted as a pseudogene. CDR3 length equals 15 residues. DNA of the CDR3: TGTGCCATCCCCACCGCCGGGACAAAGGGGGAGACCCAGTACTTC. Translated, it gives CAIPTAGTKGETQYF.

The J gene is TRBJ1-2, the V gene TRBV6-1; the match to TRBD1 covers 8 bases. The CDR3 is 17 amino acids. Germline V lookup: CDR1 MNHNS, CDR2 SASEGT. Trimming removed 3 bases from V and 6 bases from J; junction bases left unmatched: 15. CDR3 protein: CASSDGDPRTGLNGYTF. In DNA, the CDR3 is TGTGCCAGCAGTGATGGGGACCCGAGGACAGGGCTCAATGGCTACACCTTC.

This rearrangement joins TRBV5-4 to TRBJ2-6; 7 bases fit TRBD1. The CDR3 runs to 17 residues. V gave up 6 bases and J gave up 0 bases; unmatched junction bases: 9. The germline V gene encodes CDR1 SGHNT and CDR2 YYREEE (reference sequence). CDR3 amino acids: CASTQVAGGSGANVLTF. The CDR3 DNA sequence: TGTGCCAGCACCCAAGTGGCAGGGGGCTCTGGGGCCAACGTCCTGACTTTC. Full variable domain (rest looked up from reference TRBV5-4 and TRBJ2-6): ETGVTQSPTHLIKTRGQQVTLRCSSQSGHNTVSWYQQALGQGPQFIFQYYREEENGRGNFPPRFSGLQFPNYSSELNVNALELDDSALYLCASTQVAGGSGANVLTFGAGSRLTVL.

The V call is TRBV4-1, the J call TRBJ2-2, with 7 positions matching TRBD2. With V trimmed by 4 bases and J by 5 bases, 7 bases remained unmatched. Germline-derived CDR1 and CDR2 are MGHRA and YSYEKL. There are 15 residues in the CDR3. In DNA, the CDR3 is TGCGCCAGCAGCCCAGGCCTAGCGGTAACCGGGGAGCTGTTTTTT. Amino acid sequence: CASSPGLAVTGELFF.

This CDR3 is CASSFQAAGSIYEQYF. CDR3 DNA: TGCGCCAGCAGCTTCCAGGCTGCGGGGTCAATTTACGAGCAGTACTTC. The chain combines TRBV5-1 with TRBJ2-7, with TRBD2 as a possible D gene (6 bases). The V gene lost 2 bases and the J gene lost 4 bases, with 19 bases spanning the gap. Germline values: CDR1 SGHRS, CDR2 YFSETQ. This CDR3 is built from 16 residues.

The chain combines TRBV6-1 with TRBJ1-2, with D uncertain. V was shortened by 8 bases and J by 14 bases, with 24 bases between the two germline ends. Germline-derived CDR1 and CDR2 are MNHNS and SASEGT. CDR3 size: 13 residues. The CDR3 is CASLLTGIPRLTF. The CDR3 DNA reads TGTGCCAGCCTCTTGACGGGGATCCCCCGACTAACCTTC.

The chain couples TRBV23-1 to TRBJ2-3, with D possibly TRBD1 on 5 matching bases. TRBV23-1 is flagged as an ORF with uncertain function. This CDR3 is built from 16 residues. V dropped 3 bases and J dropped 2 bases, with 15 bases sitting between them. As DNA, the CDR3 is TGCGCCAGCAGTCAGTACTCGCAGGGTTCCACAGATACGCAGTATTTT. As protein: CASSQYSQGSTDTQYF.

CDR3 DNA sequence: TGTGCCAGCAGTTACTCGGGCCGGACAGTCCAAGAGACCCAGTACTTC. As protein: CASSYSGRTVQETQYF. The chain is built from TRBV6-6 and TRBJ2-5; a weak D match, TRBD1 (6 bases). The CDR3 length is 16 residues. V lost 0 bases, J lost 1 base, and 12 bases lay in between. The germline CDR1 and CDR2 sequences are MNHNY and SVGAGI (reference sequence).

V gene TRBV27 combines with J gene TRBJ1-6; D unresolved. Germline CDR1 MNHEY, CDR2 SMNVEV (reference sequence). Trimming took off 6 bases at V and 0 bases at J, with 6 bases between the two ends. There are 14 residues in the CDR3. The CDR3 loop reads CASSRGSYNSPLHF. CDR3 sequence (DNA): TGTGCCAGCAGCCGGGGCTCCTATAATTCACCCCTCCACTTT.

The chain recombines TRBV11-2 with TRBJ1-6, with D hard to call. CDR3 size: 17 residues. Trimming took 7 bases from V and 0 from J, leaving 16 bases between them. CDR1 SGHAT and CDR2 FQNNGV come from the germline V gene. The CDR3 bases are TGTGCCAGCACCACCCGCGGCAGTTCCTCCTATAATTCACCCCTCCACTTT. Protein product: CASTTRGSSSYNSPLHF.

The chain joins TRBV6-5 to TRBJ2-2; 11 bases line up with TRBD2. CDR3 length: 16 residues. CDR1 is MNHEY and CDR2 is SVGAGI in the germline V gene. J gave up 5 bases and V 2 bases, and 4 bases lay outside the gene matches. CDR3 sequence (DNA): TGTGCCAGCAGTTACGTAACTAGCGGGGGAACCGGGGAGCTGTTTTTT. Its translation is CASSYVTSGGTGELFF.

The gene calls are TRBV6-5 and TRBJ1-1; 7 bases are shared with TRBD1. The CDR3 totals 15 residues. Looked up from germline, CDR1 is MNHEY and CDR2 is SVGAGI. The V and J ends lost 0 bases and 4 bases, in that order; junction bases with no gene match: 5. CDR3 in amino acids: CASSYSAGGLTEAFF. CDR3 nucleotides: TGTGCCAGCAGTTACTCCGCAGGGGGGCTCACTGAAGCTTTCTTT.

The chain carries TRBV7-9 and TRBJ2-3; 8 bases are a match to TRBD2. The trim removed 2 bases at V and 11 bases at J, leaving 3 bases unmatched. Germline assignment: CDR1 SEHNR and CDR2 FQNEAQ (reference sequence). This CDR3 is 12 amino acids long. The CDR3, as DNA: TGTGCCAGCAGCTTAACTAGCGGACTGCAGTATTTT. Its translation is CASSLTSGLQYF.